The rows below give T cell receptor beta chains drawn from one sample of a study of cytomegalovirus exposure and HLA in healthy donors. Profiled with immunoSEQ multiplex PCR; TCRdb holds only in-frame clones, not every one. The specimen's table records about 140,000 clones. The sequenced sample was PBMCs. The receptor set was obtained from a man aged 35-49 years in good health and CMV-seronegative. Each CDR3 is given with its conserved first and last residue. A D gene is named only where the DNA matches it firmly.

j_call: TRBJ1-4; v_call: TRBV10-3; d_call: TRBD1; cdr3_nt: TGTGCCATCAGTGCCGGGACAGGGTCAAAACTGTTTTTT; cdr3_aa: CAISAGTGSKLFF
j_call: TRBJ1-1; v_call: TRBV7-2; d_call: -; cdr3_nt: TGTGCCAGCAGCCTAAGTGGTAGCACTGAAGCTTTCTTT; cdr3_aa: CASSLSGSTEAFF
j_call: TRBJ2-2; v_call: TRBV6-5; d_call: TRBD1; cdr3_nt: TGTGCCAGCAGACCCGGGACAGGGGACACCGGGGAGCTGTTTTTT; cdr3_aa: CASRPGTGDTGELFF
j_call: TRBJ1-2; v_call: TRBV7-2; d_call: TRBD1; cdr3_nt: TGTGCCAGCAGCTTAGTGTCGGGGCAGGGGGACTATGGCTACACCTTC; cdr3_aa: CASSLVSGQGDYGYTF
j_call: TRBJ2-5; v_call: TRBV5-1; d_call: -; cdr3_nt: TGCGCCAGCAGCTCCTTTAATGGCAGGATCCAAGAGACCCAGTACTTC; cdr3_aa: CASSSFNGRIQETQYF
j_call: TRBJ1-6; v_call: TRBV28; d_call: TRBD1; cdr3_nt: TGTGCCAGCAACGGACAGGCCGCCCTCCACTTT; cdr3_aa: CASNGQAALHF
j_call: TRBJ1-1; v_call: TRBV29-1; d_call: -; cdr3_nt: TGCAGCGTGCGGGGGTTGAACACTGAAGCTTTCTTT; cdr3_aa: CSVRGLNTEAFF
j_call: TRBJ2-3; v_call: TRBV6-5; d_call: -; cdr3_nt: TGTGCCAGCAGTCCTGGGGAGCTAGCTGGAGATACGCAGTATTTT; cdr3_aa: CASSPGELAGDTQYF
j_call: TRBJ1-6; v_call: TRBV5-6; d_call: -; cdr3_nt: TGTGCCAGCAGCTTGCCACAGGGTCAAAATTCACCCCTCCACTTT; cdr3_aa: CASSLPQGQNSPLHF
j_call: TRBJ2-2; v_call: TRBV7-2; d_call: -; cdr3_nt: TGTGCCAGCAGAGCCGGTTACCCTACCGGGGAGCTGTTTTTT; cdr3_aa: CASRAGYPTGELFF
j_call: TRBJ2-5; v_call: TRBV25-1; d_call: TRBD2; cdr3_nt: TGTGCCAGCAGTGAACTAGCGGAGGGGGAGACCCAGTACTTC; cdr3_aa: CASSELAEGETQYF
j_call: TRBJ1-1; v_call: TRBV7-3; d_call: -; cdr3_nt: TGTGCCAGCAGCTTAGTAGGGGACACTGAAGCTTTCTTT; cdr3_aa: CASSLVGDTEAFF
j_call: TRBJ2-5; v_call: TRBV7-9; d_call: TRBD1; cdr3_nt: TGTGCCAGCAGCCCGAAAGGACAGGGGGTACAAGAGACCCAGTACTTC; cdr3_aa: CASSPKGQGVQETQYF
j_call: TRBJ2-5; v_call: TRBV9; d_call: -; cdr3_nt: TGTGCCAGCAGCATCGGACTACTGAATCAAGAGACCCAGTACTTC; cdr3_aa: CASSIGLLNQETQYF
j_call: TRBJ2-7; v_call: TRBV29-1; d_call: TRBD1; cdr3_nt: TGCAGCGTCCCCGGGACAGGGCCCTACGAGCAGTACTTC; cdr3_aa: CSVPGTGPYEQYF
j_call: TRBJ2-7; v_call: TRBV7-3; d_call: -; cdr3_nt: TGTGCCAGCAGCTTCACGGGGGGCACATCCTACGAGCAGTACTTC; cdr3_aa: CASSFTGGTSYEQYF
j_call: TRBJ1-1; v_call: TRBV10-3; d_call: -; cdr3_nt: TGTGCCATCAGTGTACTGGACAGCGGATTCACTGAAGCTTTCTTT; cdr3_aa: CAISVLDSGFTEAFF
j_call: TRBJ2-1; v_call: TRBV15; d_call: -; cdr3_nt: TGTGCCACCAGCAGAGAGCGCCAGGGTGAGCAGTTCTTC; cdr3_aa: CATSRERQGEQFF
j_call: TRBJ1-1; v_call: TRBV20-1; d_call: TRBD1; cdr3_nt: TGCAGTGCTCCCGGGACAGATGAAGCTTTCTTT; cdr3_aa: CSAPGTDEAFF
j_call: TRBJ2-7; v_call: TRBV19; d_call: TRBD1; cdr3_nt: TGTGCCACCTCGGCAGGGGGACCCTACGAGCAGTACTTC; cdr3_aa: CATSAGGPYEQYF
j_call: TRBJ1-6; v_call: TRBV7-2; d_call: TRBD1; cdr3_nt: TGTGCCAGCAGCTTGCGGGTGGGGACAGTCCTAGTACCCCTCCACTTT; cdr3_aa: CASSLRVGTVLVPLHF
j_call: TRBJ1-4; v_call: TRBV5-8; d_call: TRBD1; cdr3_nt: TGTGCCAGCAGTTACAGACAGGGGGTCCCGAATGAAAAACTGTTTTTT; cdr3_aa: CASSYRQGVPNEKLFF
j_call: TRBJ1-5; v_call: TRBV5-5; d_call: -; cdr3_nt: TGTGCCAGCACAGCGGGGGGAAGCAATCAGCCCCAGCATTTT; cdr3_aa: CASTAGGSNQPQHF
j_call: TRBJ2-3; v_call: TRBV19; d_call: -; cdr3_nt: TGTGCCAGTAGGGAGGGGGGGGCCTCCGATACGCAGTATTTT; cdr3_aa: CASREGGASDTQYF
j_call: TRBJ1-5; v_call: TRBV2; d_call: -; cdr3_nt: TGTGCCAGCAGTGATGAGGGTGGGGGGAATCAGCCCCAGCATTTT; cdr3_aa: CASSDEGGGNQPQHF
j_call: TRBJ1-5; v_call: TRBV2; d_call: -; cdr3_nt: TGTGCCAGCAGTGAAGCCCAGGGTAGACAGCCCCAGCATTTT; cdr3_aa: CASSEAQGRQPQHF
j_call: TRBJ2-5; v_call: TRBV11-2; d_call: -; cdr3_nt: TGTGCCAGCAGCTTAGACCTGTCCCAGTACTTC; cdr3_aa: CASSLDLSQYF
j_call: TRBJ2-7; v_call: TRBV2; d_call: -; cdr3_nt: TGTGCCAGCGCCATCAGGCACAGCTCCTACGAGCAGTACTTC; cdr3_aa: CASAIRHSSYEQYF
j_call: TRBJ2-7; v_call: TRBV5-6; d_call: -; cdr3_nt: TGTGCCAGCAGCTTCGGGGGTAGCGAGCAGTACTTC; cdr3_aa: CASSFGGSEQYF
j_call: TRBJ2-3; v_call: TRBV5-1; d_call: -; cdr3_nt: TGCGCCAGCAGCTTGGGGACAACTAGCACAGATACGCAGTATTTT; cdr3_aa: CASSLGTTSTDTQYF
j_call: TRBJ2-5; v_call: TRBV4-3; d_call: -; cdr3_nt: TGCGCCAGCAGCCAAGGGGGCCTGAACCAAGAGACCCAGTACTTC; cdr3_aa: CASSQGGLNQETQYF
j_call: TRBJ2-7; v_call: TRBV5-1; d_call: TRBD1; cdr3_nt: TGCGCCAGCAGCTCGGACAGGGAAGACGAGCAGTACTTC; cdr3_aa: CASSSDREDEQYF
j_call: TRBJ1-4; v_call: TRBV5-1; d_call: -; cdr3_nt: TGCGCCAGCAGCTTGCTGGGACTTTCGGATGAAAAACTGTTTTTT; cdr3_aa: CASSLLGLSDEKLFF
j_call: TRBJ2-6; v_call: TRBV27; d_call: -; cdr3_nt: TGTGCCAGCAGTTTAATCGGTACGGGGGCCAACGTCCTGACTTTC; cdr3_aa: CASSLIGTGANVLTF
j_call: TRBJ2-7; v_call: TRBV5-1; d_call: TRBD1; cdr3_nt: TGCGCCAGCAGCTGGACAGGGGATGGGGCCTACGAGCAGTACTTC; cdr3_aa: CASSWTGDGAYEQYF
j_call: TRBJ1-2; v_call: TRBV19; d_call: TRBD1; cdr3_nt: TGTGCCAGTAGTACAGGGGGCGCAAACTATGGCTACACCTTC; cdr3_aa: CASSTGGANYGYTF
j_call: TRBJ2-5; v_call: TRBV10-3; d_call: -; cdr3_nt: TGTGCCATCAGTGAGTCGAGGGGGGGCCGAGAGACCCAGTACTTC; cdr3_aa: CAISESRGGRETQYF
j_call: TRBJ1-3; v_call: TRBV15; d_call: TRBD1; cdr3_nt: TGTGCCACCAGTACACAGGGGGCAAATATCGGAAACACCATATATTTT; cdr3_aa: CATSTQGANIGNTIYF